These 15 T cell receptor beta chains came from one sample sequenced in a study of molecular identifiers for immune sequencing clone quantification. TCRdb itself ran the PCR reads through MiXCR, one entry per CDR3 protein. Found here are around 480,000 distinct CDR3 sequences, over 20% of them singletons; the top ten hold 0.7% to 1%. The sequenced sample consisted of naive CD8+ T cells from blood, with Jurkat cell RNA spiked in. Described subset: FACS-sorted CD8+CD4-CCR7+CD45RA+ naive T cells. These receptors came from a human donor in good health. Some libraries in this study had Jurkat cell RNA spiked in.

The J gene is TRBJ1-2, the V gene TRBV3-1, with 7 bases that match TRBD1. Germline CDR1 and CDR2: LGHDT and YNNKEL (reference sequence). The CDR3 is 13 residues long. The ends lost 5 bases at V and 8 bases at J; junction bases unmatched: 8. In DNA form, the CDR3 reads TGTGCCAGCAGCAGGGACAGTAACTTGGGCTACACCTTC. It specifies CASSRDSNLGYTF.

Only a few counts were recorded for this clonotype. The V gene is TRBV6-5, the J gene TRBJ2-2, with a weak D call TRBD2 (6 bases). V shed 2 bases and J shed 0 bases, with 7 bases lying between them. CDR3 length equals 15 residues. Germline CDR1 reads MNHEY; CDR2 reads SVGAGI. The CDR3 region has the DNA TGTGCCAGCAGTTACCGCGGGGCGAACACCGGGGAGCTGTTTTTT. Protein sequence: CASSYRGANTGELFF.

The count of this clonotype is one. A much larger clone is a single base away; this may be a read error. This chain connects TRBV20-1 to TRBJ2-7; 12 bases agree with TRBD1. The CDR3 is 15 residues long. J was trimmed by 6 bases and V by 7 bases; bases with no gene match: 13. CDR1 DFQATT and CDR2 SNEGSKA come from the germline V gene (reference sequence). The CDR3 coding sequence is TGCAGTGTTAATGGAGCCGGGACAGGGGGCTCCGAGCAGTACTTC. Its translation is CSVNGAGTGGSEQYF.

This clonotype has only a few counts. The gene calls are TRBV20-1 and TRBJ2-5, with D uncertain. V was clipped by 1 base and J by 3 bases, with 15 bases between them. Germline assignment: CDR1 DFQATT and CDR2 SNEGSKA (reference sequence). The CDR3 extends over 15 amino acids. As DNA, the CDR3 is TGCAGTGCTAGAGGTCTCGGTACAAAAGAAGAGACCCAGTACTTC. Protein sequence: CSARGLGTKEETQYF.

Of note for this clonotype: A much bigger clone sits one base away, suggesting this may be a read error. The chain carries TRBV20-1 and TRBJ2-7; D is undetermined. The germline CDR1 and CDR2 sequences are DFQATT and SNEGSKA (reference sequence). There are 12 residues in the CDR3. The CDR3 DNA reads TGCAGTGTAGGCCCAACCTCCTACGAGCAGTGCTTC. It specifies CSVGPTSYEQCF.

This clonotype occurred a few times. The CDR3: CASSLGLVAREPTDTQYF. In DNA form, the CDR3 reads TGTGCCAGCAGCTTGGGGTTGGTTGCTCGGGAACCCACAGATACGCAGTATTTT. This rearrangement joins TRBV7-6 to TRBJ2-3, with a possible D match to TRBD2 (5 bases). From germline, CDR1 is SGHVS and CDR2 FNYEAQ. CDR3 length: 18 residues. V gave up 3 bases and J gave up 2 bases, with 21 bases separating them.

This clonotype was counted between two and nine times. This chain connects TRBV4-1 to TRBJ2-7; D is unresolved. CDR3 length equals 15 residues. Looked up from germline, CDR1 is MGHRA and CDR2 is YSYEKL. V dropped 0 bases and J dropped 0 bases, with 9 bases sitting between them. CDR3 in amino acids: CASSQDRTVSYEQYF. DNA of the CDR3: TGCGCCAGCAGCCAAGATAGGACGGTCTCCTACGAGCAGTACTTC.

A note on this clonotype: A much larger clone lies one base from this, so it may be a read error. The J gene is TRBJ2-2, the V gene TRBV28; 8 bases map to TRBD1. The CDR3 covers 15 residues. CDR1 is MDHEN, CDR2 SYDVKM, per germline. J gave up 7 bases and V 1 base, and 5 bases lay outside the gene matches. DNA of the CDR3: TGTGCCAGCAGTTTATCAGGGGGCTACAGCGGGGAGCTGTTTTTT. It encodes CASSLSGGYSGELFF.

This clonotype was counted ten times or more. The rearrangement joins TRBV5-8 to TRBJ2-3; no clear D gene. Looked up from germline, CDR1 is SGHTS and CDR2 is YDEGEE. This CDR3 has 13 amino acids. Trimming stripped 5 bases from V and 1 base from J, with 8 bases between. The CDR3 nucleotides read TGTGCCAGCAGTACCGTTGGCACAGATACGCAGTATTTT. Its protein is CASSTVGTDTQYF.

This clonotype was observed many times. CDR3: CASSPFAVGASTETQYF. CDR3 DNA sequence: TGTGCCAGCAGTCCCTTCGCGGTGGGGGCGAGTACAGAGACCCAGTACTTC. This chain links TRBV28 with TRBJ2-5, with a weak D call TRBD1 (6 bases). Germline loops: CDR1 MDHEN, CDR2 SYDVKM. The V end lost 5 bases, the J end lost 4 bases, and 23 bases lay between the germline ends. CDR3 size: 17 residues.

About this clonotype itself: A read error may produce the germline difference seen at one junction end. The chain employs TRBV18 and TRBJ2-3, with D possibly being TRBD2 (5 bases). The CDR3 spans 16 residues. CDR1 and CDR2 (germline): KGHSH, LQKENI. This chain's CDR3 is CASSLRAGGDTDTQCF. CDR3 bases: TGTGCCAGCTCACTTAGGGCAGGAGGTGACACAGATACGCAGTGTTTT.

As concerns this clonotype: Relative to the germline gene, one junction end is altered; a read error may explain this. CDR3 coding DNA: TGCAGCGCGACCGACTCCTACGAGCGGTACTTC. This codes for CSATDSYERYF. V gene TRBV29-1 combines with J gene TRBJ2-7; D is ambiguous. CDR1 is SQVTM and CDR2 is ANQGSEA in the germline V gene. CDR3 length equals 11 residues.

A word on this clonotype: A much larger clone is a single base away; this may be a read error. This chain joins TRBV7-6 and TRBJ2-1; D gene unclear. The length of the CDR3 is 16 residues. Germline V gives CDR1 SGHVS, CDR2 FNYEAQ. The CDR3 DNA sequence: TGTGCCAGCAGCCTGACACCAAGAAGCTCCTACAATGAGCAGCTCTTC. This codes for CASSLTPRSSYNEQLF.

At least ten counts were recorded for this clonotype. Here the CDR3 reads CSALTSGYTF. DNA for the CDR3: TGCAGTGCGCTTACTTCTGGCTACACCTTC. V usage is TRBV20-1 and J usage is TRBJ1-2; no clear D. Germline V gene lookup returns CDR1 DFQATT and CDR2 SNEGSKA (reference sequence). The V end lost 6 bases, the J end lost 7 bases, and 9 bases lay between the germline ends. CDR3 length: 10 amino acids.

This clonotype was counted only a few times. The rearrangement uses TRBV30 and TRBJ2-7, with 7 nucleotides matching TRBD2. The germline gives CDR1 GTSNPN, CDR2 SVGIG (reference sequence). V shed 7 bases, J shed 0 bases, and the junction held 6 bases outside the gene matches. This CDR3 is 13 amino acids long. The CDR3 region is CALISGLSYEQYF. CDR3 DNA: TGTGCCTTGATTAGCGGGCTCTCCTACGAGCAGTACTTC.